Below are 19 T cell receptor beta chains sequenced from a single sample in a study of cytomegalovirus exposure and HLA in healthy donors. TCRdb keeps only in-frame clones here, not all; method: immunoSEQ multiplex PCR. The sample includes roughly 75,000 clones, approximately 94% of them seen just once. Sequencing input: PBMCs. The receptors stem from a woman between 18 and 29 years old in good health and CMV-seropositive.

The genes are TRBV7-3 and TRBJ2-5, with 10 positions matching TRBD2. CDR3 length: 16 amino acids. V was clipped by 0 bases and J by 5 bases; unmatched bases: 6. Germline V lookup: CDR1 SGHTA, CDR2 FQGTGA. This CDR3 is CASSLTLAGGGETQYF. The CDR3 coding sequence is TGTGCCAGCAGCTTAACGTTAGCGGGAGGCGGGGAGACCCAGTACTTC.

This chain links TRBV9 with TRBJ2-7; 8 nucleotides align to TRBD2. The germline gives CDR1 SGDLS, CDR2 YYNGEE. Trimming cost V 1 base and J 2 bases; bases outside gene matches: 5. This CDR3 is built from 15 residues. The CDR3 sequence: CASSVSGGGAYEQYF. CDR3 nucleotide sequence: TGTGCCAGCAGCGTATCGGGGGGGGGAGCCTACGAGCAGTACTTC.

The rearrangement joins TRBV29-1 to TRBJ1-1; D gene ambiguous. CDR1 and CDR2 from the germline V gene are SQVTM and ANQGSEA. V lost 7 bases and J 3 bases, leaving 21 bases between the germline ends. The CDR3 covers 15 residues. CDR3 nucleotides: TGCAGCGCTGGTTTTGTATCGGGTCCTCACACTGAAGCTTTCTTT. Its protein product is CSAGFVSGPHTEAFF.

V is TRBV5-4 and J is TRBJ2-3, with 15 bases matching TRBD2. Germline V lookup: CDR1 SGHNT, CDR2 YYREEE (reference sequence). The CDR3 runs to 18 residues. Trimming removed 4 bases from V and 2 bases from J; junction bases left unmatched: 8. The CDR3 sequence is CASSLGTSGGRLTDTQYF. The DNA for the CDR3 is TGTGCCAGCAGCCTAGGGACTAGCGGGGGGCGACTCACAGATACGCAGTATTTT.

The chain uses TRBV4-3 and TRBJ2-2, with D possibly TRBD1 on 6 matching bases. The V end lost 0 bases, the J end lost 4 bases, and 9 bases lay between the germline ends. Germline assignment: CDR1 LGHNA and CDR2 YSLEER. The CDR3 length is 15 residues. CDR3 coding DNA: TGCGCCAGCAGCCAAGATACAGGGATCACCGGGGAGCTGTTTTTT. This gives the protein CASSQDTGITGELFF.

The sample holds a few counts of this clone. The chain carries TRBV2 and TRBJ1-6, with 8 bases identical to TRBD1. This CDR3 comprises 14 residues. The germline V gene encodes CDR1 SNHLY and CDR2 FYNNEI. Trimming took 6 bases from V and 5 from J; bases not matched to a gene: 3. In DNA, the CDR3 is TGTGCCAGCAGATGGACAGGGAATAATTCACCCCTCCACTTT. It specifies CASRWTGNNSPLHF. The full variable domain, in which reference TRBV2 and TRBJ1-6 provide the parts outside the CDR3, is EPEVTQTPSHQVTQMGQEVILRCVPISNHLYFYWYRQILGQKVEFLVSFYNNEISEKSEIFDDQFSVERPDGSNFTLKIRSTKLEDSAMYFCASRWTGNNSPLHFGNGTRLTVT.

This chain uses TRBV28 with TRBJ1-2; tentatively, D is TRBD1 (6 bases). This CDR3 comprises 16 residues. Trimming took 8 bases from V and 4 from J, leaving 23 bases between them. CDR1 is MDHEN and CDR2 is SYDVKM in the germline V gene. The CDR3 nucleotides read TGTGCCAGCGCCGGGGTTGGGAGGGGGACCCCCTATGGCTACACCTTC. Protein product: CASAGVGRGTPYGYTF.

This rearrangement joins TRBV7-2 to TRBJ1-5; weak D call: TRBD1 (5 bases). The CDR3 totals 14 residues. Trimming removed 1 base at V and 6 bases at J, with 10 bases between. Germline-derived CDR1 and CDR2 are SGHTA and FQGNSA. As DNA, the CDR3 is TGTGCCAGCAGCTTAGGGTGGGGGGGTCAGCCCCAGCATTTT. It codes for CASSLGWGGQPQHF.

The chain couples TRBV28 to TRBJ1-2, with D possibly being TRBD1 (6 bases). Trimming left V 2 bases short and J 7 bases short, with 11 bases between. Per the germline V gene, CDR1 is MDHEN and CDR2 is SYDVKM. CDR3 size: 13 residues. CDR3 in amino acids: CASSLTGGGGYTF. DNA for the CDR3: TGTGCCAGCAGTTTAACGGGGGGCGGTGGCTACACCTTC.

This chain joins TRBV11-3 and TRBJ2-1; tentatively, D is TRBD2 (6 bases). V lost 1 base and J lost 4, with 11 bases in between. The germline V gene encodes CDR1 SGHNT and CDR2 YENEEA. This CDR3 has 15 amino acids. The CDR3 DNA reads as TGTGCCAGCAGCTTAGCAGCGGGTAATTACAATGAGCAGTTCTTC. Its translation: CASSLAAGNYNEQFF. The full variable domain, completed using reference TRBV11-3 and TRBJ2-1, is EAGVVQSPRYKIIEKKQPVAFWCNPISGHNTLYWYLQNLGQGPELLIRYENEEAVDDSQLPKDRFSAERLKGVDSTLKIQPAELGDSAVYLCASSLAAGNYNEQFFGPGTRLTVL.

Here the CDR3 reads CASSFRTATGELFF. The CDR3, as DNA: TGTGCCAGCAGTTTCCGGACAGCCACCGGGGAGCTGTTTTTT. This chain uses TRBV6-5 with TRBJ2-2; D is possibly TRBD1 (6 bases). This CDR3 spans 14 amino acids. Germline CDR1 is MNHEY and CDR2 is SVGAGI. Between the trimmed V and J ends, which lost 4 bases and 4 bases, there was a span of 10 bases.

The rearrangement links TRBV2 to TRBJ1-3; TRBD1 is a possible D gene (6 bases). The CDR3 has 15 residues. Germline CDR1 is SNHLY and CDR2 is FYNNEI. Trimming stripped 6 bases from V and 0 bases from J, with 12 bases between. The CDR3 is CASSRRQASGNTIYF. The CDR3 DNA sequence: TGTGCCAGCAGCCGAAGACAGGCCTCTGGAAACACCATATATTTT.

The CDR3 sequence: CASSTREAGELFF. CDR3 DNA sequence: TGTGCCAGCAGCACCCGTGAGGCCGGGGAGCTGTTTTTT. The J gene is TRBJ2-2, the V gene TRBV7-8; D gene uncertain. This CDR3 has 13 amino acids. V was clipped by 5 bases and J by 6 bases, with 10 bases between them. The V gene's germline CDR1 is SGHVS and CDR2 FQNEAQ.

The chain carries TRBV4-2 and TRBJ1-2; perhaps TRBD1 as D (6 bases). Trimming took 0 bases from V and 5 from J, leaving 16 bases between them. The CDR3 length is 16 residues. Germline V gene sequence: CDR1 LGHNA, CDR2 YNFKEQ. The CDR3 sequence is CASSQDQGRGGYGYTF. CDR3 nucleotides: TGTGCCAGCAGCCAAGATCAGGGCAGGGGTGGGTATGGCTACACCTTC.

The V gene is TRBV18, the J gene TRBJ2-3, with 11 nucleotides matching TRBD1. CDR1 is KGHSH and CDR2 is LQKENI in the germline V gene. The CDR3 is 15 residues long. V lost 4 bases and J lost 1; bases outside the gene matches: 1. The CDR3 DNA follows: TGTGCCAGCTCACAGGGACAGGGGGGCACAGATACGCAGTATTTT. It yields the protein CASSQGQGGTDTQYF.

This clone was seen only once. The rearrangement links TRBV12-5 to TRBJ2-1, with 12 nucleotides matching TRBD2. Germline V CDR1 and CDR2: LGHNT, FRNRAP. The CDR3 loop spans 16 amino acids. The J segment lost 5 bases and the V segment lost 1 base, leaving 3 bases of the junction unmatched. CDR3 protein: CASGLAPSGGDNEQFF. CDR3 bases: TGTGCTAGTGGTTTGGCGCCTAGCGGGGGGGACAATGAGCAGTTCTTC.

The genes are TRBV6-5 and TRBJ2-7; weak D call: TRBD2 (7 bases). V dropped 10 bases and J dropped 6 bases, with 16 bases sitting between them. Germline assignment: CDR1 MNHEY and CDR2 SVGAGI. The CDR3 runs 12 residues. The CDR3 is CATTSGGGEQYF. In DNA form, the CDR3 reads TGTGCCACCACTTCGGGGGGCGGCGAGCAGTACTTC.

The gene calls are TRBV4-3 and TRBJ2-1; the D gene is possibly TRBD1 (6 bases). The V gene's germline CDR1 is LGHNA and CDR2 YSLEER. The CDR3 contains 15 residues. The V gene lost 3 bases and the J gene lost 8 bases, with 17 bases spanning the gap. In nucleotides, the CDR3 is TGCGCCAGCAGCCAGGCCCCTACAGGGTCAGATGAGCAGTTCTTC. It translates to CASSQAPTGSDEQFF.

The chain combines TRBV7-6 with TRBJ1-2; D is unresolved. Germline V gives CDR1 SGHVS, CDR2 FNYEAQ. The CDR3 extends over 12 amino acids. V was clipped by 5 bases and J by 4 bases, with 8 bases between them. As DNA, the CDR3 is TGTGCCAGCAGCCCCGGCGGCTATGGCTACACCTTC. This translates into CASSPGGYGYTF.